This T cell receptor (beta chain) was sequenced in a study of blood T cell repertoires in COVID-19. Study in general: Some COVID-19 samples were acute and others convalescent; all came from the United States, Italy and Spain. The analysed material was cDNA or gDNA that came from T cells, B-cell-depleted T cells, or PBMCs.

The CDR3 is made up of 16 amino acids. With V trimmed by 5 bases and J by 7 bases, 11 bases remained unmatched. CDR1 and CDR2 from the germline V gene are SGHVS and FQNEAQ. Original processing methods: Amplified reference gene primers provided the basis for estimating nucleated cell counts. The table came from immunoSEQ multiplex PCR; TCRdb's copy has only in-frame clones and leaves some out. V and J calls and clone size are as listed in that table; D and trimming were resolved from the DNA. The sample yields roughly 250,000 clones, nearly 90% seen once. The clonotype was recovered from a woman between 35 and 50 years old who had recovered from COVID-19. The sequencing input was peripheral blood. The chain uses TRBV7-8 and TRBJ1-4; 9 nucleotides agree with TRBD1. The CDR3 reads CASSPTRRQGGEKLFF. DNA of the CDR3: TGTGCCAGCAGCCCCACCCGCAGACAGGGGGGTGAAAAACTGTTTTTT.